The source of this T cell receptor (beta chain) is a study of T cell responses to AZD1222 COVID-19 vaccine. Libraries were prepared by immunoSEQ multiplex PCR; TCRdb keeps only in-frame clonotypes and omits some of them. The table lists 200,000 to 250,000 clones, about 92% of them singletons. In this sample, this clone turned up once. Antigen specificity is unknown. This CDR3 has 13 amino acids. CDR1 is MNHEY, CDR2 SVGAGI, per germline. Unmatched junction bases numbered 0, after V lost 6 bases and J lost 1 base. General observations from the study: Repertoire samples came only from after the peak T cell response. Reports say nearly half of spike-specific TCRs go after unmutated variant regions. Dominant CD4 TCR responses targeted spike regions 160-218 and 743-854. At study baseline, merely several AZD1222 recipients were seropositive.

The chain recombines TRBV6-5 with TRBJ2-3, with 8 positions matching TRBD1. The clonotype was recovered from an adult in good health. Sequenced here: peripheral blood, sampled on day 0 of MenACWY control vaccination. DNA of the CDR3: TGTGCCAGCAGGGACAGGGGCACAGATACGCAGTATTTT. It translates to CASRDRGTDTQYF.